These 29 T cell receptor beta chains were all obtained from the same sample, sequenced in a study of shared clonotypes between healthy human individuals (dated by TCRdb to the early 2020s). Receptors were amplified or captured by the immunoSEQ multiplex PCR assay. TCRdb took over this immuneACCESS table, retaining in-frame rearrangements with V and J assigned. Such tables are incomplete; in checked studies, under half of the missing clones stem from an unresolved V gene, and the remainder is unexplained. This sample holds over a million clones; approximately 96% were observed only once. Roughly 1.2% of the sample is held by the ten biggest clonotypes. The sample taken for sequencing was naive CD4+ T cells sorted from blood. The cell subset or site label, as the study defines it: CD45RA+ positively selected. Receptor source: a man between 25 and 39 years old in good health.

The CDR3, as DNA: TGTGCCAGCAGTGAAGCAGGTATCGATCAGCCCCAGCATTTT. This gives the protein CASSEAGIDQPQHF. This chain uses TRBV2 with TRBJ1-5; no clear D. The germline gives CDR1 SNHLY, CDR2 FYNNEI. The V end lost 0 bases, the J end lost 5 bases, and 8 bases lay between the germline ends. CDR3 length: 14 residues.

The chain employs TRBV28 and TRBJ2-6; the D is unclear. V was clipped by 2 bases and J by 0 bases, with 8 bases between them. The germline gives CDR1 MDHEN, CDR2 SYDVKM. This CDR3 is 16 amino acids long. In DNA form, the CDR3 reads TGTGCCAGCAGTTTAATCTTGCCCTCTGGGGCCAACGTCCTGACTTTC. Protein sequence: CASSLILPSGANVLTF.

The count of this clone is one. The chain recombines TRBV7-2 with TRBJ2-5, with 8 bases that match TRBD1. There are 14 residues in the CDR3. Germline-derived CDR1 and CDR2 are SGHTA and FQGNSA. V dropped 4 bases and J dropped 2; count of bases not matched to a gene: 3. This CDR3 reads CASSWDRRQETQYF. Here the CDR3 DNA reads TGTGCCAGCAGCTGGGACAGGAGGCAAGAGACCCAGTACTTC.

The chain carries TRBV2 and TRBJ2-4; weak D call: TRBD1 (6 bases). The V end was cut by 6 bases, the J end by 7 bases, with 13 bases between. CDR1 and CDR2 (germline): SNHLY, FYNNEI. The CDR3 totals 13 residues. The CDR3 protein is CASRKQGGNIQYF. CDR3 bases: TGTGCCAGCAGGAAACAGGGTGGGAACATTCAGTACTTC.

V is TRBV28 and J is TRBJ2-7; 9 bases agree with TRBD1. CDR3 length: 15 residues. With V trimmed by 5 bases and J by 4 bases, 9 bases remained unmatched. Germline CDR1 reads MDHEN; CDR2 reads SYDVKM. The CDR3 protein is CASSPTGTGSYEQYF. Written as DNA, the CDR3 is TGTGCCAGCAGTCCTACCGGGACAGGGTCGTACGAGCAGTACTTC.

The rearrangement links TRBV5-1 to TRBJ1-1, with D perhaps TRBD1 (5 bases). The germline V gene encodes CDR1 SGHRS and CDR2 YFSETQ. CDR3 size: 13 residues. Trimming removed 4 bases at V and 3 bases at J, with 10 bases between. The CDR3 region is CASSPGTYTEAFF. The CDR3 nucleotides read TGCGCCAGCAGCCCCGGGACCTACACTGAAGCTTTCTTT.

A single count supports this clone. The V call is TRBV5-1, the J call TRBJ2-2; TRBD1 agrees at 7 bases. V shed 4 bases, J shed 3 bases, and the junction held 6 bases outside the gene matches. CDR3 length: 15 amino acids. Germline loops: CDR1 SGHRS, CDR2 YFSETQ. In DNA form, the CDR3 reads TGCGCCAGCAGCACCCGGGACAGATACACCGGGGAGCTGTTTTTT. This encodes CASSTRDRYTGELFF.

This rearrangement joins TRBV4-3 to TRBJ2-7, with a tentative D call TRBD2 (6 bases). The CDR3 runs to 16 residues. Germline CDR1 is LGHNA and CDR2 is YSLEER. V was clipped by 1 base and J by 5 bases, with 18 bases between them. CDR3 in amino acids: CASSQAVSSESHEQYF. The CDR3 bases are TGCGCCAGCAGCCAAGCTGTGTCTAGCGAATCCCACGAGCAGTACTTC.

The chain couples TRBV30 to TRBJ2-1; 8 positions agree with TRBD2. The trim removed 0 bases at V and 3 bases at J, leaving 7 bases unmatched. CDR1 is GTSNPN, CDR2 SVGIG, per germline (reference sequence). The CDR3 totals 16 residues. The DNA of the CDR3 is TGTGCCTGGAGTGTACGGGTAGCGGGGATCTACAATGAGCAGTTCTTC. Translating gives CAWSVRVAGIYNEQFF.

The V gene is TRBV4-3, the J gene TRBJ2-3; the D gene is possibly TRBD2 (6 bases). V dropped 1 base and J dropped 6 bases, with 14 bases sitting between them. The length of the CDR3 is 15 residues. CDR1 is LGHNA, CDR2 YSLEER, per germline. CDR3 region: CASSQVTGVGDTQYF. For the CDR3, the DNA is TGCGCCAGCAGCCAAGTTACGGGGGTTGGGGATACGCAGTATTTT.

The chain is built from TRBV11-3 and TRBJ2-7, with a possible D match to TRBD1 (6 bases). Germline-derived CDR1 and CDR2 are SGHNT and YENEEA. Trimming removed 6 bases at V and 6 bases at J, with 15 bases between. The CDR3 sequence is 13 residues long. CDR3 coding DNA: TGTGCCAGCAGTTCTCCCGGGACATCCGAGCAGTACTTC. Translation: CASSSPGTSEQYF. The complete variable domain, with remaining parts taken from reference TRBV11-3 and TRBJ2-7, reads EAGVVQSPRYKIIEKKQPVAFWCNPISGHNTLYWYLQNLGQGPELLIRYENEEAVDDSQLPKDRFSAERLKGVDSTLKIQPAELGDSAVYLCASSSPGTSEQYFGPGTRLTVT.

The chain is built from TRBV9 and TRBJ2-1, with 10 bases fitting TRBD1. The CDR3 spans 18 residues. Per germline, CDR1 SGDLS and CDR2 YYNGEE. Trimming removed 0 bases from V and 2 bases from J; junction bases left unmatched: 8. The CDR3 bases are TGTGCCAGCAGCGTAGTAGCCGGGACAGGGGCTGCCTACAATGAGCAGTTCTTC. It encodes CASSVVAGTGAAYNEQFF.

The rearrangement joins TRBV27 to TRBJ1-4; D unresolved. The V and J ends lost 4 bases and 8 bases respectively, with 11 bases between them. Looked up from germline, CDR1 is MNHEY and CDR2 is SMNVEV (reference sequence). This CDR3 region has 13 residues. The CDR3 coding sequence is TGTGCCAGCAGTTCTCGCCCTCAGGAAAAACTGTTTTTT. This codes for CASSSRPQEKLFF.

This chain uses TRBV27 with TRBJ1-4; a possible D gene is TRBD1 (5 bases). V lost 7 bases and J 6 bases, leaving 15 bases between the germline ends. CDR3 size: 14 residues. Germline values: CDR1 MNHEY, CDR2 SMNVEV (reference sequence). The CDR3 here is CASKFSGLDEKLFF. The CDR3 bases are TGTGCCAGCAAGTTTTCAGGGCTTGATGAAAAACTGTTTTTT.

About this clone itself: The junction differs from germline at one of its ends, possibly a read error. This chain's CDR3 is CASSLESRDTNF. CDR3 in DNA: TGTGCCAGCAGTTTAGAGTCCCGGGACACCAACTTC. The chain links TRBV28 to TRBJ1-2; TRBD1 is a possible D gene (6 bases). Germline CDR1 is MDHEN and CDR2 is SYDVKM. The CDR3 covers 12 residues.

The rearrangement uses TRBV2 and TRBJ1-6; TRBD1 is a possible D gene (6 bases). CDR1 and CDR2 from the germline V gene are SNHLY and FYNNEI. Trimming pared 8 bases from V and 10 bases from J, leaving 15 bases between. The CDR3 length is 13 residues. As DNA, the CDR3 is TGTGCCAGCTCACTTCAGGGGAGCTCACCCCTCCACTTT. This codes for CASSLQGSSPLHF.

A remark on this clone: One end of the junction fails to match germline, which may point to a read error. The chain recombines TRBV28 with TRBJ2-2; 8 positions agree with TRBD1. This CDR3 region has 12 residues. CDR1 MDHEN and CDR2 SYDVKM come from the germline V gene. CDR3 sequence reads: CVAGGLTGELFF. CDR3 DNA sequence: TGCGTCGCAGGGGGCCTGACCGGGGAGCTGTTTTTT.

The rearrangement links TRBV5-1 to TRBJ2-4, with 7 bases matching TRBD1. Germline V lookup: CDR1 SGHRS, CDR2 YFSETQ. This CDR3 has 16 residues. The V gene end was trimmed by 2 bases and the J gene end by 1 base; junction bases not matched to a gene: 6. Here the CDR3 DNA reads TGCGCCAGCAGCTTCCTACAGGGGTTTGCCAAAAACATTCAGTACTTC. Translation: CASSFLQGFAKNIQYF.

J is TRBJ1-1 and V is TRBV5-4; D gene ambiguous. Deletions cut 7 bases from V and 1 base from J, with 17 bases between. The CDR3 sequence is 15 residues long. CDR1 and CDR2 (germline): SGHNT, YYREEE (reference sequence). The CDR3 region is CASHQAFLGNTEAFF. The CDR3 region has the DNA TGTGCCAGCCATCAGGCCTTCCTGGGGAACACTGAAGCTTTCTTT.

This chain connects TRBV4-1 to TRBJ2-1, with a tentative D call TRBD2 (5 bases). This CDR3 spans 13 amino acids. Germline CDR1 and CDR2: MGHRA and YSYEKL. V was pared by 1 base and J by 12 bases, with 13 bases between. CDR3 nucleotide sequence: TGCGCCAGCAGCCAAGTTGCTACTAGTCCGCAGTTCTTC. As protein: CASSQVATSPQFF.

With respect to this clone: The same CDR3 is also encoded by other DNA sequences in this sample. The V and J genes are TRBV2 and TRBJ2-3; TRBD2 matches 9 bases. CDR1 and CDR2 from the germline V gene are SNHLY and FYNNEI. The CDR3 is made up of 15 amino acids. The V segment lost 1 base and the J segment 3 bases; nucleotides outside the gene matches: 2. CDR3 sequence reads: CASSEGLAGTDTQYF. The DNA for the CDR3 is TGTGCCAGCAGTGAAGGGCTAGCGGGAACAGATACGCAGTATTTT.

This clone has only one observation. J is TRBJ2-3 and V is TRBV18, with D tentatively TRBD1 (6 bases). The CDR3 spans 17 residues. Germline CDR1 is KGHSH and CDR2 is LQKENI. Trimming took off 3 bases at V and 0 bases at J, with 16 bases between the two ends. This chain's CDR3 is CASSPTKDSKSTDTQYF. The CDR3 DNA sequence: TGTGCCAGCTCACCGACAAAGGACAGTAAGAGCACAGATACGCAGTATTTT. Looking up the rest from reference TRBV18 and TRBJ2-3 gives the full variable domain: NAGVMQNPRHLVRRRGQEARLRCSPMKGHSHVYWYRQLPEEGLKFMVYLQKENIIDESGMPKERFSAEFPKEGPSILRIQQVVRGDSAAYFCASSPTKDSKSTDTQYFGPGTRLTVL.

V gene TRBV5-1 combines with J gene TRBJ2-6; no reliable D call. The CDR3 is 18 residues long. Trimming took off 4 bases at V and 0 bases at J, with 17 bases between the two ends. Germline assignment: CDR1 SGHRS and CDR2 YFSETQ. CDR3 bases: TGCGCCAGCAGCGCGGACCCCCCCCTTCTCTCTGGGGCCAACGTCCTGACTTTC. It is translated as CASSADPPLLSGANVLTF.

Only one count was recorded for this clone. The rearrangement links TRBV28 to TRBJ2-1; D may be TRBD2 (5 bases). The germline CDR1 and CDR2 sequences are MDHEN and SYDVKM. The CDR3 is made up of 15 amino acids. V shed 3 bases and J shed 4 bases, with 13 bases lying between them. DNA for the CDR3: TGTGCCAGCAGTTTCTGGGAGAGTTTATACAATGAGCAGTTCTTC. This encodes CASSFWESLYNEQFF.

This clone is a singleton in its sample. V usage is TRBV5-1 and J usage is TRBJ2-3; the D is unclear. The germline V and J ends were trimmed by 0 bases and 4 bases, with 12 bases remaining between them. The CDR3 consists of 15 residues. The germline CDR1 and CDR2 sequences are SGHRS and YFSETQ. CDR3 bases: TGCGCCAGCAGCTTGGACCGGTCCGCTCCAGATACGCAGTATTTT. This translates into CASSLDRSAPDTQYF.

The J gene is TRBJ2-1, the V gene TRBV28; tentatively, D is TRBD1 or TRBD2 (5 bases each). Germline CDR1 MDHEN, CDR2 SYDVKM. The ends were cut back, 8 bases at V and 12 bases at J, with 14 bases in the middle. The CDR3 totals 11 residues. The DNA for the CDR3 is TGTGCCAGCGTATCACGAGGGACGCAGTTCTTC. Its translation: CASVSRGTQFF.

V usage is TRBV27 and J usage is TRBJ2-5, with D perhaps TRBD1 (6 bases). Germline loops: CDR1 MNHEY, CDR2 SMNVEV (reference sequence). There are 14 residues in the CDR3. V shed 5 bases and J shed 2 bases, with 12 bases lying between them. CDR3 sequence reads: CASSPGQLQETQYF. Written as DNA, the CDR3 is TGTGCCAGCAGTCCAGGACAGTTACAAGAGACCCAGTACTTC.

This rearrangement joins TRBV13 to TRBJ1-3, with unresolved D. V shed 5 bases and J shed 2 bases, with 16 bases lying between them. CDR1 is PRHDT, CDR2 FYEKMQ, per germline (reference sequence). This CDR3 is 16 amino acids long. As DNA, the CDR3 is TGTGCCAGCAGCCTTCGGACGAGACTGACTGGAAACACCATATATTTT. This translates into CASSLRTRLTGNTIYF.

The V and J genes are TRBV5-8 and TRBJ2-7, with TRBD1 as a possible D gene (5 bases). Trimming removed 4 bases from V and 5 bases from J, with 19 bases in between. The CDR3 length is 15 residues. Germline V lookup: CDR1 SGHTS, CDR2 YDEGEE. The CDR3 region has the DNA TGTGCCAGCAGCCGAGCAGGGAACTTGGGTGACGAGCAGTACTTC. It codes for CASSRAGNLGDEQYF. Full variable domain (rest looked up from reference TRBV5-8 and TRBJ2-7): EAGVTQSPTHLIKTRGQQATLRCSPISGHTSVYWYQQALGLGLQFLLWYDEGEERNRGNFPPRFSGRQFPNYSSELNVNALELEDSALYLCASSRAGNLGDEQYFGPGTRLTVT.